Presented here are 18 T cell receptor beta chains from one specimen sequenced in a study of identical twins (dated by TCRdb to about 2016). The library was generated by 5' RACE. Reads for this sample came from an Illumina HiSeq 2000. In TCRdb, the public reads were trimmed at Q25 with fastp and aligned with MiXCR, with productive beta chains retained. Each CDR3 protein gets just one entry, which takes the most common genes and DNA from the rows behind it. This sample lists 1.5 million to 2 million distinct CDR3 sequences; around 29% were detected once. The ten largest make up around 0.3% of the sample. The sequencing input was cord blood. The receptors come from a newborn girl in good health.

The sample holds many counts of this clonotype. The chain links TRBV3-1 to TRBJ2-5; 12 positions match TRBD2. Germline V CDR1 and CDR2: LGHDT, YNNKEL (reference sequence). V lost 6 bases and J lost 1; bases outside the gene matches: 3. This CDR3 region has 15 residues. CDR3 in amino acids: CASSPGLAGQETQYF. CDR3 in DNA: TGTGCCAGCAGTCCGGGACTAGCGGGCCAAGAGACCCAGTACTTC.

The chain is built from TRBV5-4 and TRBJ2-6; D unresolved. Trimming removed 0 bases from V and 2 bases from J, with 18 bases in between. Germline V gene lookup returns CDR1 SGHNT and CDR2 YYREEE (reference sequence). This CDR3 contains 19 residues. Written as DNA, the CDR3 is TGTGCCAGCAGCTTGGCAAATTTAGGATGGGGTACTGGGGCCAACGTCCTGACTTTC. This encodes CASSLANLGWGTGANVLTF.

This clonotype was picked up a small number of times. The chain recombines TRBV6-2 or TRBV6-3 with TRBJ1-1, with D unresolved. The CDR3 covers 13 residues. Trimming shortened V by 4 bases and J by 1 base, and 7 bases separated the two germline ends. Per the germline V gene, CDR1 is MNHEY and CDR2 is SVGEGT. CDR3 sequence: CASSSARNTEAFF. In DNA, the CDR3 is TGTGCCAGCAGTTCCGCACGGAACACTGAAGCTTTCTTT.

This clonotype was recorded a few times. CDR3 in DNA: TGTGCCACCGGGACTAGCGGGAGCAATGAGCAGTACTTC. Its translation is CATGTSGSNEQYF. The V and J genes are TRBV6-5 and TRBJ2-7, with 14 bases identical to TRBD2. CDR1 is MNHEY, CDR2 SVGAGI, per germline. The CDR3 has 13 residues. V dropped 10 bases and J dropped 7; count of bases not matched to a gene: 6.

This clonotype was recorded a few times. This chain uses TRBV6-1 with TRBJ2-3; 8 positions agree with TRBD2. This CDR3 comprises 13 residues. Per the germline V gene, CDR1 is MNHNS and CDR2 is SASEGT. V lost 11 bases, J lost 4 bases, and 8 bases stayed unmatched. The DNA of the CDR3 is TGTGCCTCCTCAGCGGGAGCCCCAGATACGCAGTATTTT. It specifies CASSAGAPDTQYF.

The chain is built from TRBV15 and TRBJ2-1; the D gene is possibly TRBD2 (5 bases). The CDR3 is 16 amino acids. Germline V gives CDR1 LNHNV, CDR2 YYDKDF (reference sequence). V shed 0 bases and J shed 4 bases, with 13 bases lying between them. The CDR3 reads CATSRDVRSGYNEQFF. As DNA, the CDR3 is TGTGCCACCAGCAGAGATGTGAGATCGGGATACAATGAGCAGTTCTTC.

This chain links TRBV28 with TRBJ2-1; D is ambiguous. The CDR3 extends over 14 amino acids. Germline CDR1 is MDHEN and CDR2 is SYDVKM. Trimming removed 1 base at V and 10 bases at J, with 14 bases between. CDR3 residues: CASSLFTASYEQFF. DNA for the CDR3: TGTGCCAGCAGTTTATTTACAGCCTCCTACGAGCAGTTCTTC.

This clonotype was detected ten times or more. CDR3 DNA sequence: TGTGCCAGCAGCTTATTCCGGGGTCAAGAGACCCAGTACTTC. It translates to CASSLFRGQETQYF. The chain employs TRBV11-2 and TRBJ2-5; maybe TRBD2 (5 bases). The germline V and J ends were trimmed by 2 bases and 2 bases, with 9 bases remaining between them. Looked up from germline, CDR1 is SGHAT and CDR2 is FQNNGV. This CDR3 contains 14 residues. The variable domain in full, with the rest retrieved from reference TRBV11-2 and TRBJ2-5, is EAGVAQSPRYKIIEKRQSVAFWCNPISGHATLYWYQQILGQGPKLLIQFQNNGVVDDSQLPKDRFSAERLKGVDSTLKIQPAKLEDSAVYLCASSLFRGQETQYFGPGTRLLVL.

Points on this clonotype: At one end the junction does not follow the germline gene, possibly because of a read error. The V and J genes are TRBV12-3 or TRBV12-4 and TRBJ1-2; a possible D gene is TRBD1 (6 bases). The CDR3 has 13 residues. The CDR3 bases are TGTACCAGCAGTTCCGGGACAAACTATGGCTACACCTTC. Its protein product is CTSSSGTNYGYTF.

This chain links TRBV20-1 with TRBJ2-5; no definite D call. CDR1 is DFQATT, CDR2 SNEGSKA, per germline (reference sequence). The CDR3 contains 11 residues. Trimming shortened V by 6 bases and J by 5 bases, and 10 bases separated the two germline ends. CDR3 nucleotides: TGCAGTGCGCCCATAACGGAGACCCAGTACTTC. This codes for CSAPITETQYF.

This CDR3 reads CASSFGLLLNTEAFF. As DNA, the CDR3 is TGCGCCAGCAGCTTCGGCCTCCTCCTTAACACTGAAGCTTTCTTT. The chain joins TRBV5-1 to TRBJ1-1, with no clear D. The CDR3 is 15 amino acids. Trimming stripped 2 bases from V and 2 bases from J, with 13 bases between. Germline CDR1 is SGHRS and CDR2 is YFSETQ. Complete variable domain (other parts from reference TRBV5-1 and TRBJ1-1): KAGVTQTPRYLIKTRGQQVTLSCSPISGHRSVSWYQQTPGQGLQFLFEYFSETQRNKGNFPGRFSGRQFSNSRSEMNVSTLELGDSALYLCASSFGLLLNTEAFFGQGTRLTVV.

This clonotype has just a few counts. The chain combines TRBV29-1 with TRBJ2-7; 9 bases align to TRBD1. Unmatched junction bases numbered 6, after V lost 6 bases and J lost 3 bases. There are 13 residues in the CDR3. Germline-derived CDR1 and CDR2 are SQVTM and ANQGSEA. Here the CDR3 DNA reads TGCAGCGTCCTCCGGGACAGGGACTACGAGCAGTACTTC. Translation gives CSVLRDRDYEQYF.

This clonotype turned up a few times. V and J are TRBV28 and TRBJ2-3; maybe TRBD1 (5 bases). Trimming stripped 5 bases from V and 4 bases from J, with 13 bases between. Looked up from germline, CDR1 is MDHEN and CDR2 is SYDVKM. This CDR3 contains 14 residues. The CDR3 loop is CASSTKGPADTQYF. CDR3 in DNA: TGTGCCAGCAGTACCAAGGGGCCCGCAGATACGCAGTATTTT.

V gene TRBV29-1 combines with J gene TRBJ2-7, with D tentatively TRBD1 or TRBD2 (5 bases each). The CDR3 runs 12 residues. Looked up from germline, CDR1 is SQVTM and CDR2 is ANQGSEA. Deletions cut 7 bases from V and 0 bases from J, with 10 bases between. For the CDR3, the DNA is TGCAGCGCCGGGGCCGGCTCCTACGAGCAGTACTTC. Translation: CSAGAGSYEQYF.

The table lists this clonotype with a few counts. The chain joins TRBV20-1 to TRBJ2-3; D is unresolved. The germline gives CDR1 DFQATT, CDR2 SNEGSKA (reference sequence). The CDR3 runs 12 residues. Trimming removed 6 bases from V and 2 bases from J, with 9 bases in between. CDR3 loop: CSAPPYTDTQYF. CDR3 in DNA: TGCAGTGCCCCGCCCTACACAGATACGCAGTATTTT.

The V call is TRBV6-2 or TRBV6-3, the J call TRBJ2-7, with TRBD1 as a possible D gene (5 bases). V was pared by 0 bases and J by 0 bases, with 18 bases between. The CDR3 length is 18 residues. CDR1 and CDR2 from the germline V gene are MNHEY and SVGEGT. The CDR3 reads CASSYSASGRSGSYEQYF. CDR3 nucleotides: TGTGCCAGCAGTTACTCGGCCTCAGGGCGGTCTGGCTCCTACGAGCAGTACTTC.

On this clonotype itself: Its ends do not fully match the called genes, so a read error is possible. The rearrangement uses TRBV12-3 or TRBV12-4 and TRBJ2-1; D is possibly TRBD2 (5 bases). The CDR3 totals 13 residues. DNA of the CDR3: TGTGCCAGCAGGTTAGTGCGGGACAATGAGCAGTTCTTC. Its protein is CASRLVRDNEQFF.

In this sample, this clonotype turned up a few times. The CDR3, as DNA: TGTGCCAGCAGTGGGGAATCTTTAGTCCCTTCTAATTCACCCCTCCACTTT. Protein sequence: CASSGESLVPSNSPLHF. The chain links TRBV9 to TRBJ1-6; D uncertain. The germline V gene has CDR1 SGDLS and CDR2 YYNGEE. CDR3 length: 17 residues. The germline V and J ends were trimmed by 5 bases and 6 bases, with 21 bases remaining between them.